This entry lists 20 T cell receptor beta chains sequenced from one sample in a study of blood T cell repertoires in COVID-19. The assay was immunoSEQ multiplex PCR, and TCRdb's table has in-frame clones only and misses some. The table records around 230,000 clones, roughly 85% of them present only once. Specimen: peripheral blood. The origin of the receptors is a man younger than 40 who had recovered from COVID-19.

As regards this clone: Other DNA sequences in the sample encode the same CDR3. The V call is TRBV19, the J call TRBJ1-1; D not certain. CDR1 is LNHDA, CDR2 SQIVND, per germline (reference sequence). V gave up 3 bases and J gave up 10 bases, with 9 bases separating them. There are 11 residues in the CDR3. The CDR3 DNA sequence: TGTGCCAGTAGTATTGGGAGAAGAGCTTTCTTT. Translated, it gives CASSIGRRAFF. Filled out from reference TRBV19 and TRBJ1-1, the complete variable domain reads DGGITQSPKYLFRKEGQNVTLSCEQNLNHDAMYWYRQDPGQGLRLIYYSQIVNDFQKGDIAEGYSVSREKKESFPLTVTSAQKNPTAFYLCASSIGRRAFFGQGTRLTVV.

The rearrangement joins TRBV9 to TRBJ2-3; maybe TRBD1 (6 bases). The CDR3 runs to 16 residues. Germline lookup yields CDR1 SGDLS and CDR2 YYNGEE. With 4 bases removed from V and 0 bases from J, the gap between germline ends came to 15 bases. The CDR3 bases are TGTGCCAGCAGCAAACGGACAGTCGAAAGCACAGATACGCAGTATTTT. It is translated as CASSKRTVESTDTQYF.

V gene TRBV11-3 combines with J gene TRBJ2-5, with unresolved D. The germline V gene encodes CDR1 SGHNT and CDR2 YENEEA. V was trimmed by 1 base and J by 5 bases, leaving 8 bases between them. CDR3 length equals 13 residues. The CDR3 reads CASSLVPGETQYF. CDR3 in DNA: TGTGCCAGCAGCTTAGTTCCCGGGGAGACCCAGTACTTC.

The chain couples TRBV5-1 to TRBJ2-1, with TRBD1 as a possible D gene (5 bases). Trimming removed 0 bases at V and 7 bases at J, with 11 bases between. The CDR3 is 14 amino acids. Per germline, CDR1 SGHRS and CDR2 YFSETQ. The CDR3 DNA reads as TGCGCCAGCAGCTTGGGCGTCCAGGGTAATGAGCAGTTCTTC. Protein product: CASSLGVQGNEQFF.

J is TRBJ1-2 and V is TRBV7-9, with 8 nucleotides matching TRBD1. The CDR3 covers 14 residues. The J segment lost 7 bases and the V segment lost 4 bases, leaving 8 bases of the junction unmatched. Germline V lookup: CDR1 SEHNR, CDR2 FQNEAQ (reference sequence). DNA for the CDR3: TGTGCCAGCAGCTCCTCGACAGGGGTATTTGGCTACACCTTC. It specifies CASSSSTGVFGYTF.

This clone has only a few counts. The chain recombines TRBV19 with TRBJ2-7; D possibly corresponds to TRBD1 (6 bases). V shed 6 bases and J shed 4 bases, with 16 bases lying between them. This CDR3 has 14 residues. Per the germline V gene, CDR1 is LNHDA and CDR2 is SQIVND (reference sequence). CDR3 residues: CASRAGTNLYEQYF. The CDR3 DNA reads TGTGCCAGTAGAGCCGGGACAAATCTATACGAGCAGTACTTC.

The J gene is TRBJ1-2, the V gene TRBV6-5; D is uncertain. V was clipped by 6 bases and J by 1 base, with 12 bases between them. The CDR3 consists of 14 residues. Germline CDR1 MNHEY, CDR2 SVGAGI. The CDR3: CASRQQRGNYGYTF. CDR3 DNA sequence: TGTGCCAGCAGACAACAACGCGGTAACTATGGCTACACCTTC.

Note on this clone: A read error may produce the germline difference seen at one junction end. The chain joins TRBV9 to TRBJ2-7, with D unclear. The CDR3 runs 11 residues. Germline CDR1 is SGDLS and CDR2 is YYNGEE. The CDR3 nucleotides are TGTGCCAGCAGCGCCTCCGACGAGCAGTACTTC. Residues: CASSASDEQYF. The full variable domain, completed using reference TRBV9 and TRBJ2-7, is DSGVTQTPKHLITATGQRVTLRCSPRSGDLSVYWYQQSLDQGLQFLIQYYNGEERAKGNILERFSAQQFPDLHSELNLSSLELGDSALYFCASSASDEQYFGPGTRLTVT.

This clone was observed a handful of times. This chain connects TRBV2 to TRBJ1-5, with 7 bases lining up with TRBD1. Per the germline V gene, CDR1 is SNHLY and CDR2 is FYNNEI. V gave up 8 bases and J gave up 5 bases; unmatched junction bases: 9. The CDR3 extends over 14 amino acids. CDR3 nucleotides: TGTGCCAGCGATGGACCGACAGGGTATCAGCCCCAGCATTTT. Amino acids: CASDGPTGYQPQHF.

The chain couples TRBV5-1 to TRBJ1-3; D is unresolved. CDR1 is SGHRS, CDR2 YFSETQ, per germline. CDR3 length: 13 residues. The germline V and J ends were trimmed by 7 bases and 5 bases, with 13 bases remaining between them. Written as DNA, the CDR3 is TGCGCCAGCCGAGAGGGTGAGCGAAACACCATATATTTT. This encodes CASREGERNTIYF.

The chain joins TRBV27 to TRBJ2-7; weak D call: TRBD2 (5 bases). The CDR3 totals 13 residues. V lost 3 bases, J lost 6 bases, and 12 bases lay in between. CDR1 is MNHEY, CDR2 SMNVEV, per germline (reference sequence). The CDR3 nucleotides read TGTGCCAGCAGTTTGGGCCGGGGAGCCGAGCAGTACTTC. It yields the protein CASSLGRGAEQYF.

The V gene is TRBV5-4, the J gene TRBJ1-6; 9 bases line up with TRBD1. CDR3 length: 14 residues. Per the germline V gene, CDR1 is SGHNT and CDR2 is YYREEE (reference sequence). V lost 3 bases and J lost 7; bases outside the gene matches: 2. As DNA, the CDR3 is TGTGCCAGCAGCTGGGACAGGGAAAATTCACCCCTCCACTTT. The encoded protein is CASSWDRENSPLHF.

V is TRBV7-9 and J is TRBJ1-1; 7 nucleotides line up with TRBD1. Germline V gene lookup returns CDR1 SEHNR and CDR2 FQNEAQ (reference sequence). The CDR3 has 14 amino acids. The junction had 7 bases not matched to a gene; V was cut back by 5 bases and J by 4 bases. The CDR3 here is CASSPQQGSTEAFF. The CDR3 DNA reads TGTGCCAGCAGCCCTCAACAGGGGAGCACTGAAGCTTTCTTT.

For the CDR3, the DNA is TGTGCCAGCAGCTTATCCCCCTTCGCGCCTGGAAACACCATATATTTT. It encodes CASSLSPFAPGNTIYF. This chain connects TRBV7-2 to TRBJ1-3, with D unresolved. This CDR3 contains 16 residues. CDR1 and CDR2 (germline): SGHTA, FQGNSA. Deletions cut 2 bases from V and 2 bases from J, with 13 bases between.

The chain links TRBV4-2 to TRBJ1-6; 7 nucleotides align to TRBD1. V dropped 0 bases and J dropped 5; count of bases not matched to a gene: 13. This CDR3 has 19 residues. Germline values: CDR1 LGHNA, CDR2 YNFKEQ. CDR3 coding DNA: TGTGCCAGCAGCCAAGAACGAAGGGGGCCGGGACAGAATAATTCACCCCTCCACTTT. Translated, it gives CASSQERRGPGQNNSPLHF.

The chain employs TRBV6-5 and TRBJ1-2, with D tentatively TRBD1 (5 bases). Trimming took off 4 bases at V and 7 bases at J, with 10 bases between the two ends. This CDR3 is 12 amino acids long. CDR1 MNHEY and CDR2 SVGAGI come from the germline V gene. The CDR3 here is CASSSYRSGYTF. In DNA form, the CDR3 reads TGTGCCAGCAGTTCCTACAGGAGTGGCTACACCTTC.

The chain carries TRBV6-4 and TRBJ2-5, with D perhaps matching TRBD1 (7 bases). CDR3 size: 16 residues. Deletions cut 2 bases from V and 2 bases from J, with 15 bases between. CDR1 and CDR2 from the germline V gene are MRHNA and SNTAGT. Here the CDR3 DNA reads TGTGCCAGCAGTGACGAATGCGGGACAGTTCAAGAGACCCAGTACTTC. It is translated as CASSDECGTVQETQYF.

This clone was detected once. The chain links TRBV4-2 to TRBJ1-2; the match to TRBD1 covers 7 bases. The CDR3 extends over 16 amino acids. Germline V gives CDR1 LGHNA, CDR2 YNFKEQ. With V trimmed by 4 bases and J by 1 base, 9 bases remained unmatched. In DNA, the CDR3 is TGTGCCAGCAGCCGACCCGGGACAGATCTTAACTATGGCTACACCTTC. This codes for CASSRPGTDLNYGYTF.

This chain uses TRBV5-5 with TRBJ2-1; D perhaps matches TRBD1 (5 bases). Germline V gene lookup returns CDR1 SGHKS and CDR2 YYEKEE (reference sequence). The CDR3 has 14 residues. The ends were cut back, 1 base at V and 10 bases at J, with 15 bases in the middle. The CDR3 loop reads CASSLRGQPQEQFF. CDR3 sequence (DNA): TGTGCCAGCAGCTTGAGGGGTCAGCCCCAGGAGCAGTTCTTC.

This chain connects TRBV25-1 to TRBJ1-2; TRBD1 might be the D (5 bases). Looked up from germline, CDR1 is MGHDK and CDR2 is SYGVNS. V shed 1 base and J shed 6 bases, with 12 bases lying between them. The CDR3 has 14 residues. CDR3 nucleotide sequence: TGTGCCAGCAGTGAATGGCGGGGGAGTAATGGCTACACCTTC. Amino acid sequence: CASSEWRGSNGYTF.